The 31 T cell receptor beta chains reported below all come from one sample, sequenced in a study of blood T cell repertoires in COVID-19. Profiled with immunoSEQ multiplex PCR; TCRdb holds only in-frame clones, not every one. The table shows about 68,000 clones, with 87% occurring only once. Sequenced sample: peripheral blood. Every receptor here comes from a woman aged 50 to 60 with COVID-19, enrolled during active disease.

V usage is TRBV18 and J usage is TRBJ2-5; tentative D call: TRBD1 (6 bases). The V and J ends lost 2 bases and 5 bases respectively, with 12 bases between them. The CDR3 spans 14 residues. Germline V gene data show CDR1 as KGHSH and CDR2 as LQKENI. CDR3 coding DNA: TGTGCCAGCTCACCAACAGGGAAGGGGGAGACCCAGTACTTC. It yields the protein CASSPTGKGETQYF.

This sequence joins TRBV5-1 and TRBJ1-4, with D possibly being TRBD1 (5 bases). Germline values: CDR1 SGHRS, CDR2 YFSETQ. The CDR3 consists of 17 residues. Between the trimmed V and J ends, which lost 4 bases and 5 bases, there was a span of 21 bases. The CDR3 loop is CASSVGERTGRNEKLFF. In nucleotides, the CDR3 is TGCGCCAGCAGCGTGGGGGAGCGAACCGGTAGGAATGAAAAACTGTTTTTT.

The rearrangement joins TRBV11-2 to TRBJ1-2, with TRBD1 identical over 10 bases. The V segment lost 4 bases and the J segment 7 bases; nucleotides outside the gene matches: 9. This CDR3 spans 15 amino acids. Germline CDR1 is SGHAT and CDR2 is FQNNGV. This CDR3 is CASSSPRDRGLGYTF. CDR3 DNA sequence: TGTGCCAGCAGCTCCCCCCGTGACAGGGGGCTTGGCTACACCTTC.

V is TRBV6-5 and J is TRBJ1-1, with D perhaps TRBD1 (6 bases). CDR1 and CDR2 from the germline V gene are MNHEY and SVGAGI. This CDR3 has 13 residues. V dropped 6 bases and J dropped 1 base, with 9 bases sitting between them. CDR3 loop: CASRGGGNTEAFF. CDR3 DNA: TGTGCCAGCAGGGGAGGGGGGAACACTGAAGCTTTCTTT.

The V and J genes are TRBV5-1 and TRBJ1-2; no firm D call. CDR1 and CDR2 (germline): SGHRS, YFSETQ. V gave up 4 bases and J gave up 4 bases, with 17 bases separating them. This CDR3 contains 15 residues. For the CDR3, the DNA is TGCGCCAGCAGCCCCAGGAGCGGGTCGGGCTATGGCTACACCTTC. Protein product: CASSPRSGSGYGYTF. Filled out from reference TRBV5-1 and TRBJ1-2, the complete variable domain reads KAGVTQTPRYLIKTRGQQVTLSCSPISGHRSVSWYQQTPGQGLQFLFEYFSETQRNKGNFPGRFSGRQFSNSRSEMNVSTLELGDSALYLCASSPRSGSGYGYTFGSGTRLTVV.

The chain couples TRBV7-2 to TRBJ1-6; 8 bases are a match to TRBD1. Germline CDR1 SGHTA, CDR2 FQGNSA. Trimming at V came to 5 bases and at J to 2 bases, leaving 8 bases not matched to a gene. This CDR3 is 17 amino acids long. The CDR3 protein is CASSLQGVNAYNSPLHF. In nucleotides, the CDR3 is TGTGCCAGCAGCCTACAGGGGGTTAACGCCTATAATTCACCCCTCCACTTT.

In its sample, this clone was seen a few times. The gene calls are TRBV5-4 and TRBJ1-6; D gene unclear. The ends were cut back, 1 base at V and 6 bases at J, with 5 bases in the middle. The CDR3 sequence is 13 residues long. Germline CDR1 and CDR2: SGHNT and YYREEE (reference sequence). The CDR3: CASSLNSNSPLHF. The CDR3 bases are TGTGCCAGCAGCTTGAACAGTAATTCACCCCTCCACTTT.

This rearrangement joins TRBV6-2 or TRBV6-3 to TRBJ2-1; 9 nucleotides agree with TRBD2. Germline V lookup: CDR1 MNHEY, CDR2 SVGEGT. V lost 2 bases and J lost 7; bases outside the gene matches: 12. The CDR3 length is 17 residues. The CDR3 coding sequence is TGTGCCAGCAGTTACAATGCGGGAGGGGTTCTTACAAATGAGCAGTTCTTC. It specifies CASSYNAGGVLTNEQFF.

V usage is TRBV7-9 and J usage is TRBJ2-7; the D gene is possibly TRBD2 (5 bases). The V gene lost 5 bases and the J gene lost 0 bases, with 11 bases spanning the gap. CDR1 SEHNR and CDR2 FQNEAQ come from the germline V gene (reference sequence). CDR3 length: 14 residues. The CDR3 DNA reads as TGTGCCAGCAGCCCATACGGGAACTCCTACGAGCAGTACTTC. This sequence encodes CASSPYGNSYEQYF.

J is TRBJ2-7 and V is TRBV5-1; D is ambiguous. Germline values: CDR1 SGHRS, CDR2 YFSETQ. Deletions cut 0 bases from V and 5 bases from J, with 9 bases between. The CDR3 is 13 residues long. The CDR3 DNA follows: TGCGCCAGCAGCTTGGAACTGAGCGACGAGCAGTACTTC. Protein: CASSLELSDEQYF.

The gene calls are TRBV12-3 or TRBV12-4 and TRBJ2-1; no firm D call. The V end lost 5 bases, the J end lost 7 bases, and 6 bases lay between the germline ends. The CDR3 is made up of 11 amino acids. The CDR3 coding sequence is TGTGCCAGCAGTCTCTATAATGAGCAGTTCTTC. Translation: CASSLYNEQFF.

The chain combines TRBV29-1 with TRBJ1-5, with D perhaps matching TRBD1 (5 bases). The CDR3 consists of 13 residues. Trimming took 5 bases from V and 6 from J, leaving 14 bases between them. Germline-derived CDR1 and CDR2 are SQVTM and ANQGSEA. The CDR3 region has the DNA TGCAGCGTTCTCGCAGGGCAGGGTCAGCCCCAGCATTTT. Its translation: CSVLAGQGQPQHF.

The rearrangement uses TRBV6-1 and TRBJ1-5; 7 bases map to TRBD1. Germline V gives CDR1 MNHNS, CDR2 SASEGT. After removal of 11 bases from V and 5 bases from J, the junction contained 9 bases not matched to a gene. CDR3 length equals 13 residues. The CDR3 DNA reads TGTGCCGCCACCGGGACAGTTTATCAGCCCCAGCATTTT. Its translation: CAATGTVYQPQHF.

The J gene is TRBJ2-7, the V gene TRBV6-6; no definite D call. The germline V and J ends were trimmed by 5 bases and 7 bases, with 9 bases remaining between them. The germline gives CDR1 MNHNY, CDR2 SVGAGI (reference sequence). The CDR3 contains 11 residues. The CDR3 sequence: CASSPRWEQYF. The CDR3 coding sequence is TGTGCCAGCAGTCCCCGGTGGGAGCAGTACTTC.

The genes are TRBV5-1 and TRBJ2-7; D may be TRBD1 (6 bases). CDR3 length equals 14 residues. V lost 2 bases, J lost 3 bases, and 12 bases lay in between. Germline V gene sequence: CDR1 SGHRS, CDR2 YFSETQ. The CDR3 coding sequence is TGCGCCAGCAGCTTAGGGACAACCCTCTACGAGCAGTACTTC. Protein product: CASSLGTTLYEQYF.

This clone was detected only a few times. The chain has TRBV14 and TRBJ2-6, with TRBD1 identical over 9 bases. CDR1 and CDR2 (germline): SGHDN, FVKESK. This CDR3 comprises 18 residues. V lost 1 base and J lost 1; bases outside the gene matches: 5. CDR3 region: CASSQVPGQGSGANVLTF. The CDR3 nucleotides are TGTGCCAGCAGCCAAGTACCGGGACAGGGATCTGGGGCCAACGTCCTGACTTTC. The full variable domain, in which reference TRBV14 and TRBJ2-6 provide the parts outside the CDR3, is EAGVTQFPSHSVIEKGQTVTLRCDPISGHDNLYWYRRVMGKEIKFLLHFVKESKQDESGMPNNRFLAERTGGTYSTLKVQPAELEDSGVYFCASSQVPGQGSGANVLTFGAGSRLTVL.

This chain connects TRBV30 to TRBJ2-2; D uncertain. This CDR3 region has 11 residues. With 1 base removed from V and 8 bases from J, the gap between germline ends came to 5 bases. The V gene's germline CDR1 is GTSNPN and CDR2 SVGIG (reference sequence). CDR3 sequence: CAWSARGELFF. CDR3 nucleotide sequence: TGTGCCTGGAGTGCTCGGGGGGAGCTGTTTTTT.

The chain has TRBV28 and TRBJ1-4; 8 positions agree with TRBD1. V was clipped by 5 bases and J by 8 bases; unmatched bases: 13. The CDR3 totals 16 residues. Germline lookup yields CDR1 MDHEN and CDR2 SYDVKM. This chain's CDR3 is CASSIRQGRWYEKLFF. In nucleotides, the CDR3 is TGTGCCAGCAGTATTCGACAGGGGCGATGGTACGAAAAACTGTTTTTT.

This CDR3 reads CASSVTGENGYTF. For the CDR3, the DNA is TGTGCCAGCAGCGTGACAGGGGAGAACGGCTACACCTTC. V and J are TRBV28 and TRBJ1-2; 8 bases fit TRBD1. There are 13 residues in the CDR3. V shed 6 bases and J 8 bases; nucleotides not matched to a gene: 8. Germline V gene sequence: CDR1 MDHEN, CDR2 SYDVKM.

This clone was counted once. The genes are TRBV14 and TRBJ1-1; D might be TRBD1 (6 bases). The germline V gene has CDR1 SGHDN and CDR2 FVKESK. This CDR3 has 14 amino acids. Trimming pared 4 bases from V and 0 bases from J, leaving 9 bases between. CDR3 loop: CASSPYRVNTEAFF. The CDR3 region has the DNA TGTGCCAGCAGCCCTTACAGGGTGAACACTGAAGCTTTCTTT.

The J gene is TRBJ2-2, the V gene TRBV2; 9 nucleotides align to TRBD2. The CDR3 consists of 15 residues. Germline V gene sequence: CDR1 SNHLY, CDR2 FYNNEI. V shed 8 bases, J shed 5 bases, and the junction held 9 bases outside the gene matches. The CDR3 sequence: CASYPLSGRTGELFF. For the CDR3, the DNA is TGTGCCAGCTACCCCCTTAGCGGGAGAACCGGGGAGCTGTTTTTT.

This chain uses TRBV29-1 with TRBJ1-4, with D maybe TRBD1 (5 bases). The CDR3 has 13 residues. V lost 4 bases to trimming and J lost 8 bases, with 14 bases between them. From germline, CDR1 is SQVTM and CDR2 ANQGSEA. CDR3 sequence: CSVGGARGEKLFF. The CDR3 nucleotides are TGCAGCGTTGGAGGCGCCCGGGGGGAAAAACTGTTTTTT.

The V call is TRBV11-3, the J call TRBJ2-1; the match to TRBD1 covers 8 bases. The CDR3 has 14 amino acids. Germline lookup yields CDR1 SGHNT and CDR2 YENEEA. V lost 3 bases, J lost 4 bases, and 2 bases stayed unmatched. The CDR3 DNA reads as TGTGCCAGCAGCTTCCGACAGGGGTACAATGAGCAGTTCTTC. Amino acids: CASSFRQGYNEQFF.

The chain has TRBV30 and TRBJ2-4, with 8 bases that match TRBD2. CDR3 size: 16 residues. CDR1 and CDR2 from the germline V gene are GTSNPN and SVGIG (reference sequence). After removal of 3 bases from V and 4 bases from J, the junction contained 11 bases not matched to a gene. The CDR3 is CAWRGTGGRSKNIQYF. For the CDR3, the DNA is TGTGCCTGGAGGGGCACGGGAGGGAGATCAAAAAACATTCAGTACTTC.

The rearrangement uses TRBV9 and TRBJ2-2; D is possibly TRBD1 (5 bases). The CDR3 covers 16 residues. The germline V gene has CDR1 SGDLS and CDR2 YYNGEE. V lost 2 bases to trimming and J lost 3 bases, with 14 bases between them. CDR3 coding DNA: TGTGCCAGCAGCGTGCGACAAGGGGTAGACACCGGGGAGCTGTTTTTT. Protein: CASSVRQGVDTGELFF.

The chain combines TRBV21-1 with TRBJ1-1. TRBV21-1 is tagged as a pseudogene. CDR3 length equals 16 residues. Written as DNA, the CDR3 is TGTGCCAGCAGCAAAGGCGCCACACTACGGATCACTGAAGCTTTCTTT. Encoded protein: CASSKGATLRITEAFF.

The chain uses TRBV24-1 and TRBJ1-2, with 7 bases identical to TRBD1. Trimming took 10 bases from V and 0 from J; bases not matched to a gene: 10. This CDR3 is 15 amino acids long. Germline V lookup: CDR1 KGHDR, CDR2 SFDVKD. The CDR3 nucleotides read TGTGCCACATCAGGGGGGAGCCTTCCTAACTATGGCTACACCTTC. Translated: CATSGGSLPNYGYTF.

The rearrangement joins TRBV5-1 to TRBJ2-2; the match to TRBD1 covers 9 bases. With 2 bases clipped from V and 3 bases from J, the junction kept 5 bases outside the gene matches. CDR1 and CDR2 from the germline V gene are SGHRS and YFSETQ. CDR3 length: 16 residues. The DNA for the CDR3 is TGCGCCAGCAGCTTTGTGGGACAGGGACACACCGGGGAGCTGTTTTTT. Its protein is CASSFVGQGHTGELFF.

This sequence joins TRBV2 and TRBJ2-5, with TRBD1 matching 9 bases. The CDR3 length is 14 residues. CDR1 and CDR2 (germline): SNHLY, FYNNEI. V dropped 5 bases and J dropped 5; count of bases not matched to a gene: 6. CDR3 sequence: CASSRSGQGETQYF. Here the CDR3 DNA reads TGTGCCAGCAGTCGGTCCGGACAGGGGGAGACCCAGTACTTC.

V is TRBV19 and J is TRBJ2-1, with TRBD2 matching over 8 bases. The CDR3 has 15 residues. V lost 4 bases and J lost 6; bases outside the gene matches: 8. The germline CDR1 and CDR2 sequences are LNHDA and SQIVND (reference sequence). The CDR3 region is CASSRSGSRGNEQFF. CDR3 in DNA: TGTGCCAGTAGTAGGAGCGGGAGCAGGGGCAATGAGCAGTTCTTC.

The rearrangement links TRBV6-6 to TRBJ2-1; 10 positions match TRBD2. The CDR3 is 16 amino acids. Germline V gives CDR1 MNHNY, CDR2 SVGAGI (reference sequence). Trimming took 10 bases from V and 7 from J; bases not matched to a gene: 16. Here the CDR3 DNA reads TGTGCCACTGGATCCCTTGCGGGGACTAGCGAAAATGAGCAGTTCTTC. As protein: CATGSLAGTSENEQFF.